This T cell receptor (beta chain) was profiled in a study of metastatic and nonmetastatic thyroid tumors. The overall study: The comparison covered peripheral blood and tumor or nodule tissue in malignant and benign thyroid patients. Regarding the study as a whole: It was reportedly found that TCR beta diversity was significantly higher in malignant thyroid tumors than in benign nodules, a difference seen in both blood and tumor samples.

No patient received treatment before thyroid surgery. Source study methods: Using the CDR3 differences seen across clinicopathological groups, the authors built a distant-metastasis classifier for papillary thyroid cancer, which was meant to discriminate distant-metastatic patients. TCRdb redid the clone calls on the PCR reads using MiXCR. The V and J calls and clone size come from TCRdb's table, not from the authors' own analysis. The profile shows around 52,000 clones, 25% to 30% of them singletons. This clone appeared a few times. What it binds is not known. This CDR3 is 14 amino acids long. V was shortened by 1 base and J by 13 bases, with 14 bases between the two germline ends. Germline CDR1 is SGHTA and CDR2 is FQGNSA.

The TCR was taken from a female donor with papillary thyroid cancer or a benign thyroid nodule (not recorded which). Some clones in this sample may be carry-over from other donors' samples. The rearrangement links TRBV7-2 to TRBJ1-6; TRBD1 might be the D (6 bases). The sequenced sample was blood. CDR3 in amino acids: CASSLGQDLGPLHF. The CDR3 coding sequence is TGTGCCAGCAGCTTAGGACAGGATTTGGGGCCCCTCCACTTT.